This is a list of T cell receptor beta chains from one sample in a study of blood T cells in healthy people across ages. TCRdb called the 5' RACE reads again in MiXCR, with one record for every CDR3 protein. The table has approximately 580,000 distinct CDR3 sequences, less than 25% seen once. This sample was shared with a second study, whose subject was T cells of mothers and their children.

Specimen: blood. Receptors originate from a boy between 10 and 17 years old in good health. CDR3s include the opening cysteine and the closing phenylalanine or tryptophan. Fields, in order: D gene, V gene, J gene, clone size, CDR3 DNA, CDR3 protein. The D gene is left open where the match is weak. Expanded clones get a size class; other rows say once, few or many, or leave the size out.

>TRBD2|TRBV6-5|TRBJ2-5|few
TGTGCCATCTCCTCTGGACTAGAAAAGACCCAGTACTTC
CAISSGLEKTQYF
>.|TRBV11-2|TRBJ2-2|few
TGTGCCAGCAGCTTAGACGTTTTGGACACCGGGGAGCTGTTTTTT
CASSLDVLDTGELFF
>TRBD2|TRBV4-1|TRBJ2-7|.
TGCGCCAGCAGCCAAGGACTAGCGTCGACCTACGAGCAGTACTTC
CASSQGLASTYEQYF
>.|TRBV20-1|TRBJ2-1|.
TGCAGTGCTAGCGGCGGGTCCACTTTCGATGAGCAGTTCTTC
CSASGGSTFDEQFF
>TRBD2|TRBV7-3|TRBJ2-1|few
TGTGCCAGCAGCTTAACAGGCGGGGGGAAGTACAATGAGCAGTTCTTC
CASSLTGGGKYNEQFF
>TRBD1|TRBV7-2|TRBJ2-5|few
TGTGCCAGCAGCTTAGCCGACAGGGGAGCGAGGCAGACCCAGTACTTC
CASSLADRGARQTQYF
>.|TRBV28|TRBJ2-7|few
TGTGCCAGCACAGGCGGAGCTAGCGCGACCCCTTTATACGAGCAGTACTTC
CASTGGASATPLYEQYF
>.|TRBV20-1|TRBJ1-1|.
TGCAGTGGCCTTGGGGGCATGAACACTGAAGCTTTCTTT
CSGLGGMNTEAFF
>TRBD2|TRBV20-1|TRBJ2-1|many
TGCAGTGCTGTTATAGCGGGGTTACACAATGAGCAGTTCTTC
CSAVIAGLHNEQFF
>TRBD2|TRBV20-1|TRBJ2-5|many
TGCAGTGCTAGAGATCCGGGATCGCGGGAGGAGACCCAGTACTTC
CSARDPGSREETQYF
>.|TRBV21-1|TRBJ2-5|.
TGTGCCAGCAGCAAAGCTGACAGGAGCGGGGGGACCCAGTACTTC
CASSKADRSGGTQYF
>.|TRBV20-1|TRBJ2-7|.
TGCAGTGTCAACAGGAAACATTCTAGCTCCTACGAGCAGTACTTC
CSVNRKHSSSYEQYF
>TRBD2|TRBV4-1|TRBJ2-7|many
TGCGCCAGCAGCTCAGTCGCGGGACCGGGAGGCCACGAGCAGTACTTC
CASSSVAGPGGHEQYF
>.|TRBV9|TRBJ2-7|many
TGTGCCAGCAGCCCTCAAGACATACCCTACGAGCAGTACTTC
CASSPQDIPYEQYF